This TCR beta chain was documented in a study of regulatory T cells in long-lasting Graves disease. The CDR3 sequence is 14 residues long. CDR1 GTSNPN and CDR2 SVGIG come from the germline V gene (reference sequence). The J segment lost 7 bases and the V segment lost 3 bases, leaving 7 bases of the junction unmatched. Investigators prepared the TCR beta libraries by applying iRepertoire HTBI primers and Arm-PCR of CDR3 regions. TCRdb reprocessed the multiplex PCR reads via MiXCR and lists one record per CDR3 protein. This sample has 600,000 to 650,000 distinct CDR3 sequences, with 15% to 20% found just once. Regarding time point: newly diagnosed GD, antithyroid drugs for less than 3 months. From RNA extracted from PBMCs, the TCR library was made. These records were also assigned to another study, of T cells in Graves' hyperthyroidism and ophthalmopathy.

This clonotype originated in a woman under 40 with Graves disease. V usage is TRBV30 and J usage is TRBJ2-2; TRBD2 aligns across 8 bases. Sequenced here: peripheral blood mononuclear cells (PBMCs), sampled at new diagnosis, from a patient treated with antithyroid drugs. CDR3 DNA sequence: TGTGCCTGGAGGGGCGGGAGGACCTTCGGGGAGCTGTTTTTT. It yields the protein CAWRGGRTFGELFF. Full variable domain (rest looked up from reference TRBV30 and TRBJ2-2): SQTIHQWPATLVQPVGSPLSLECTVEGTSNPNLYWYRQAAGRGLQLLFYSVGIGQISSEVPQNLSASRPQDRQFILSSKKLLLSDSGFYLCAWRGGRTFGELFFGEGSRLTVL.